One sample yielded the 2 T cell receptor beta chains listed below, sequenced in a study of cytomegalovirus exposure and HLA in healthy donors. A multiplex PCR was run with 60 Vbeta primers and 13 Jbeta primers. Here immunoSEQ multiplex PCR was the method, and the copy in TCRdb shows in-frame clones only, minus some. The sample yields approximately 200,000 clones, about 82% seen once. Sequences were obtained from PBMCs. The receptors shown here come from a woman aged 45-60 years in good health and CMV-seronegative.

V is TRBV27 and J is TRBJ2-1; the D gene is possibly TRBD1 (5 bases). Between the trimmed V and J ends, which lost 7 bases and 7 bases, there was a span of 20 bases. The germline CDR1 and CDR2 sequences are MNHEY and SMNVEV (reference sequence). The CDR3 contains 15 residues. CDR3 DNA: TGTGCCAGCAAACCTACTGCGACAGCCGAAAATGAGCAGTTCTTC. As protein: CASKPTATAENEQFF.

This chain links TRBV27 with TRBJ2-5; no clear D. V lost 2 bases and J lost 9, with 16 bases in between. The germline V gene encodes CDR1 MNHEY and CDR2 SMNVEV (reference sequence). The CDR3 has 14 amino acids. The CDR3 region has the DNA TGTGCCAGCAGTTTAGCCCCCGGTGCGGTGGCCCAGTACTTC. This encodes CASSLAPGAVAQYF.